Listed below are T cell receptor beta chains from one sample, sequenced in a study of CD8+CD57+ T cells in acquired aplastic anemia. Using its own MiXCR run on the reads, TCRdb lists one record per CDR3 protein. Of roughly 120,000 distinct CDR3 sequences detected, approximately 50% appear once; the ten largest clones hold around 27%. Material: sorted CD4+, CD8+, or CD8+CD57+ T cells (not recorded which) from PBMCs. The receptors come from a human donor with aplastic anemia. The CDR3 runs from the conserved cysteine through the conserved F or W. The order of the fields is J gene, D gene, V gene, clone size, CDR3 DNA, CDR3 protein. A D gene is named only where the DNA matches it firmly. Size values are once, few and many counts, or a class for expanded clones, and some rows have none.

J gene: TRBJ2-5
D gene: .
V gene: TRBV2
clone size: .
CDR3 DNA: TGTGCCAGCAGTGAATCGGCAGGGCCCGGGGAGACCCAGTACTTC
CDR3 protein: CASSESAGPGETQYF

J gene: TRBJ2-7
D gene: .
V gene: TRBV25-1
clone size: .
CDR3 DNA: TGTGCCAGCAGTGATTCAGGCGGTCCCTACGAGCAGTACTTC
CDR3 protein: CASSDSGGPYEQYF

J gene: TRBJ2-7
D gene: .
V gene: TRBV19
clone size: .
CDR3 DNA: TGTGCCAGTAGTACCAGTTGGTACGGGGACGAGCAGTACTTC
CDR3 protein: CASSTSWYGDEQYF

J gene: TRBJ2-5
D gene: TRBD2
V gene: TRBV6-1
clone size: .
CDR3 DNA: TGTGCCAGCAGCCAGACTAGCGGGGGCCAAGAGACCCAGTACTTC
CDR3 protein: CASSQTSGGQETQYF

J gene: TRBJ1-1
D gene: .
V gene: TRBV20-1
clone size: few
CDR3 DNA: TGCAGTGCCGATCCCCTGTTGGCCACTGAAGCTTTCTTT
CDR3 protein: CSADPLLATEAFF

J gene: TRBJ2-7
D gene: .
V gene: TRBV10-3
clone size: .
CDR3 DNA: TGTGCCATCAGTGAAGAACTCCTGAGCTCCTACGAGCAGTACTTC
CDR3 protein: CAISEELLSSYEQYF

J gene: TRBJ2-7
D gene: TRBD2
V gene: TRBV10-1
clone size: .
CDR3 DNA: TGCGCCAGCAGTGAGTCGGGGGAGGGCAGATACGAGCAGTACTTC
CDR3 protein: CASSESGEGRYEQYF

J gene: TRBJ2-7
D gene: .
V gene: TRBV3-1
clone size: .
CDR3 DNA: TGTGCCAGCAGCCACGGCGATACCTACGAGCAGTACTTC
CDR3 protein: CASSHGDTYEQYF

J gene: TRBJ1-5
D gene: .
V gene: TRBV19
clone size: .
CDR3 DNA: TGTGCCAGTAGTTTACAGTCTCCTGTAGGGAATCAGCCCCAGCATTTT
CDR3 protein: CASSLQSPVGNQPQHF

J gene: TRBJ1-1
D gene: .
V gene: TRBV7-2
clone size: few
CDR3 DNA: TGTGCCAGCAGCGGACTGGGGGCCCTGAACACTGAAGCTTTCTTT
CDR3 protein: CASSGLGALNTEAFF

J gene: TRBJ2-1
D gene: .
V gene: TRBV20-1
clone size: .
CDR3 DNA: TGCAGTGCTAGAGATTTCCGGGGAGTGGACAATGAGCAGTTCTTC
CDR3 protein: CSARDFRGVDNEQFF

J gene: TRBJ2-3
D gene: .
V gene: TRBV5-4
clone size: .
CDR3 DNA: TGTGCCAGCAGCTTGGGGGACACAGATACGCAGTATTTT
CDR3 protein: CASSLGDTDTQYF

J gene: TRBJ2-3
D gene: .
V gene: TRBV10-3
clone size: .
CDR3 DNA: TGTGCCATCAGCGGAGACAGGAGCCCCTCTGCCGATACGCAGTATTTT
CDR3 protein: CAISGDRSPSADTQYF

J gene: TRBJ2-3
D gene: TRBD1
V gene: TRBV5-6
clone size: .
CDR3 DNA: TGTGCCAGCAGCTCCGCCGGGACAGGGACGCAGTATTTT
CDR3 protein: CASSSAGTGTQYF

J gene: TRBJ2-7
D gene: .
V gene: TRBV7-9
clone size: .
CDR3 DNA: TGTGCCAGCAGCTCCGGACGGATGGGCCATCAGTACTACGAGCAGTACTTC
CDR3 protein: CASSSGRMGHQYYEQYF

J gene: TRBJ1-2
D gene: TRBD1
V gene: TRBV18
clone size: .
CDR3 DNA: TGTGCCAGCTCACTCTACCAGGGGGGCGATGGCTACACCTTC
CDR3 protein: CASSLYQGGDGYTF

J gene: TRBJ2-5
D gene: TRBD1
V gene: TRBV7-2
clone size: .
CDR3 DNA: TGTGCCAGCAGGAGGGACAGGGGGCTTGGAGAGACCCAGTACTTC
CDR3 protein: CASRRDRGLGETQYF

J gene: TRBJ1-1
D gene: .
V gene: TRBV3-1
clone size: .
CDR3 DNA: TGTGCCAGCAGCCAGGGACTGCGGAACACTGAAGCTTTCTTT
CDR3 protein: CASSQGLRNTEAFF

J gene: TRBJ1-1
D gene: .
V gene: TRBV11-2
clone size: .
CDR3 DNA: TGTGCCAGCAGACACAGGAACACTGAAGCTTTCTTT
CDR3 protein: CASRHRNTEAFF

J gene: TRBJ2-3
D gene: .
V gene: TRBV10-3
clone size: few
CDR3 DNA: TGTGCCATCAGTGTTGGACTTCCCTCCACAGATACGCAGTATTTT
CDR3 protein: CAISVGLPSTDTQYF

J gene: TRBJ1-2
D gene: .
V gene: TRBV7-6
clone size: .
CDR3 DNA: TGTGCCAGCAGCTTAGAAGGTCTCTATGGCTACACCTTC
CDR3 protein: CASSLEGLYGYTF

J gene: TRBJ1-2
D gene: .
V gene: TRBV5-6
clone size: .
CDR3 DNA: TGTGCCAGCAGCCCTCAAGCGAACTATGGCTACACCTTC
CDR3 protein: CASSPQANYGYTF

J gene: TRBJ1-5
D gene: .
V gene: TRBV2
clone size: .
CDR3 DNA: TGTGCCAGCAAAGTCGGGACATCAGGCGGGCCCCAGCATTTT
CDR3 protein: CASKVGTSGGPQHF

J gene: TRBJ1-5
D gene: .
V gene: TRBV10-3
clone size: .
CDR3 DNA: TGTGCCAGCAGAGCACAGGCGGACAGTCAGCCCCAGCATTTT
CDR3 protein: CASRAQADSQPQHF

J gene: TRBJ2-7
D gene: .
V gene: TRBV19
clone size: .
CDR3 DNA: TGTGCCAGTAGGCCGACTGGTTCCTACGAGCAGTACTTC
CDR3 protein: CASRPTGSYEQYF

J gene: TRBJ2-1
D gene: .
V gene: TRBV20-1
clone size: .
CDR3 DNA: TGCAGTGCTAGCGGACCCAACAATGAGCAGTTCTTC
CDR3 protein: CSASGPNNEQFF

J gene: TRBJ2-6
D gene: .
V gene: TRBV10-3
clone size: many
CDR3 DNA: TGTGCCATCGGCCGGATTGACAGCCTCTCTGGGGCCAACGTCCTGACTTTC
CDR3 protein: CAIGRIDSLSGANVLTF

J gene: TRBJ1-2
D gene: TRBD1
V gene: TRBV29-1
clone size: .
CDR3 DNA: TGCAGCGTTGAAGAACTAGGGACAGAGGAGCTTCTCTATGGCTACACCTTC
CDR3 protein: CSVEELGTEELLYGYTF

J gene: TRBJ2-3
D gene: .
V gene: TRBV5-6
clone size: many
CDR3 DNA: TGTGCCAGCAGCCGGAGCCGTGACACAGATACGCAGTATTTT
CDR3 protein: CASSRSRDTDTQYF

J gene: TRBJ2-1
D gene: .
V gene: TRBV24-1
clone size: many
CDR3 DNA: TGTGCCACCAGTGAGTTAGGGGCCGGTTACAATGAGCAGTTCTTC
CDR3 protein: CATSELGAGYNEQFF

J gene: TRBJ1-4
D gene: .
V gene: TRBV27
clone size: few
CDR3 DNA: TGTGCCAGCAGTTTATCACCAGTTAATGAAAAACTGTTTTTT
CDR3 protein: CASSLSPVNEKLFF

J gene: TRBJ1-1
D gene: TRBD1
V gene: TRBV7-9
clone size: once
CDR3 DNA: TGTGCCACCATGGGACAGAGTTCGAACACTGAAGCTTTCTTT
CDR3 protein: CATMGQSSNTEAFF

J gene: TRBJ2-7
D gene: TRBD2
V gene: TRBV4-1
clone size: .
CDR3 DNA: TGCGCCAGCAGCCCCCGGGCGGGGGCCTACGAGCAGTACTTC
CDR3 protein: CASSPRAGAYEQYF

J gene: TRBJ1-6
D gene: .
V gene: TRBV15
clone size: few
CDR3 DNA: TGTGCCACCAGCAGAGATCGACCCAATTCACCCCTCCACTTT
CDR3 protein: CATSRDRPNSPLHF

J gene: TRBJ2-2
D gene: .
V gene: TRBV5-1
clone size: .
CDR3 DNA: TGCGCCAGCAGCTTGGGGCCGGAGGGAGCGAACACCGGGGAGCTGTTTTTT
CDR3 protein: CASSLGPEGANTGELFF

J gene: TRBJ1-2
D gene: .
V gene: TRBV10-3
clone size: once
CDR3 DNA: TGTGCCATCAGTGAGTCGCGGGATCTCGGGTATGGCTACACCTTC
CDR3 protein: CAISESRDLGYGYTF

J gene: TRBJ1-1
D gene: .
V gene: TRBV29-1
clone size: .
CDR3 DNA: TGCAGCGTTGAAAAGGGGGGAACCATGAACACTGAAGCTTTCTTT
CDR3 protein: CSVEKGGTMNTEAFF

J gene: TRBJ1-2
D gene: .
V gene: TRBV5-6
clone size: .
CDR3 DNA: TGTGCCAGCAGCTTGTCTAGTTCCTATGGCTACACCTTC
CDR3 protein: CASSLSSSYGYTF

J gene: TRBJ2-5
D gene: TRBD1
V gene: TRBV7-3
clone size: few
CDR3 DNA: TGTGCCAGCAGCTTCAGAGGACAGGGTCCTCAAGAGACCCAGTACTTC
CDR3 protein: CASSFRGQGPQETQYF

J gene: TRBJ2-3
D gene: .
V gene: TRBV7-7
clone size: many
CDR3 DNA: TGTGCTAGCAGCTCCGGGACACACGTCACAGATACGCAGTATTTT
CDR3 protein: CASSSGTHVTDTQYF

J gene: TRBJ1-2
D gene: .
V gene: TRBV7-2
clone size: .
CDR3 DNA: TGTGCCAGCAGCTTAAAGACTTCTAACTATGGCTACACCTTC
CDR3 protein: CASSLKTSNYGYTF

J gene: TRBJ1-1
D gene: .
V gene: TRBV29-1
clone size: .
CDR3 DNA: TGCAGCGTCCTCGAGGGGGGCTACACTGAAGCCTTCTTT
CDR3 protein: CSVLEGGYTEAFF

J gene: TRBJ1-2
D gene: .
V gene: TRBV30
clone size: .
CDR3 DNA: TGTGCCTGGAGGGACGGGACATCGTACACCTTC
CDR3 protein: CAWRDGTSYTF

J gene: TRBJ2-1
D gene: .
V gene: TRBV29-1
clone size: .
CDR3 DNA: .
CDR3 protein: CSVSGPGYEQFF

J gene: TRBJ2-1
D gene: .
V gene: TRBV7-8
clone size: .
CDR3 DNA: TGTGCCAGCGGCTTAAGGGTCAATGAGCAGTTCTTC
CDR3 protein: CASGLRVNEQFF

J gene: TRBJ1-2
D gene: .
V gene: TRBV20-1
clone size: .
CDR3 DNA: TGCAGTGCTAGGACGGGGTACTATGGCTACACCTTC
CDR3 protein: CSARTGYYGYTF